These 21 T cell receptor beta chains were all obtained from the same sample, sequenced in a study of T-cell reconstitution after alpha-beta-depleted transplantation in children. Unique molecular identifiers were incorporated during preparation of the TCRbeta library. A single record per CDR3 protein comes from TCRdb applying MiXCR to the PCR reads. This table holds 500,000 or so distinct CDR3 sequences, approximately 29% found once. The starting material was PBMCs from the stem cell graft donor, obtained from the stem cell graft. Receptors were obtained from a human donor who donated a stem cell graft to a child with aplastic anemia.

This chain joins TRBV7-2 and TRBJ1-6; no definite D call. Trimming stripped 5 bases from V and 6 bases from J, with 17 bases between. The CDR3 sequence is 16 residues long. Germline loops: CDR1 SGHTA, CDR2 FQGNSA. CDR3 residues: CASSPRMGRGNSPLHF. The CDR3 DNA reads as TGTGCCAGCAGCCCGAGGATGGGTCGGGGTAATTCACCCCTCCACTTT.

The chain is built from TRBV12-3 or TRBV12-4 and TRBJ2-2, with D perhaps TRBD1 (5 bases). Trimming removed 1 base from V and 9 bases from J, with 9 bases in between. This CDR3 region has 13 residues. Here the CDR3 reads CASSLGAGRELFF. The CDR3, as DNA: TGTGCCAGCAGTTTAGGGGCAGGGCGGGAGCTGTTTTTT.

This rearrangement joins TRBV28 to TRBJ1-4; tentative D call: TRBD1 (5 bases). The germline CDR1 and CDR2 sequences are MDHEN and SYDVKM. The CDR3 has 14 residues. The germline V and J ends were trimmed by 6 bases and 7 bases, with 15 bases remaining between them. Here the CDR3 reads CASRRGSPLEKLFF. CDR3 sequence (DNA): TGTGCCAGCAGGAGGGGCAGTCCTCTTGAAAAACTGTTTTTT.

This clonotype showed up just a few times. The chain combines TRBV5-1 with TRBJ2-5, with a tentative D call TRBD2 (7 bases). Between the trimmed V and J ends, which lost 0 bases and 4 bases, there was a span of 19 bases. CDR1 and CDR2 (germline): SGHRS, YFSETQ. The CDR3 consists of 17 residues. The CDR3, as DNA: TGCGCCAGCAGCTTGGATGGAGGGGGAGGGCCACGAGAGACCCAGTACTTC. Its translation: CASSLDGGGGPRETQYF.

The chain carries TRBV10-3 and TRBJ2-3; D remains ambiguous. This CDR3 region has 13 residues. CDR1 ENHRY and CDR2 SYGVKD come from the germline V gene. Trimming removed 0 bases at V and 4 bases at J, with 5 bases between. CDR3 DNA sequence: TGTGCCATCAGTGAGTCCTCTCCAGATACGCAGTATTTT. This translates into CAISESSPDTQYF.

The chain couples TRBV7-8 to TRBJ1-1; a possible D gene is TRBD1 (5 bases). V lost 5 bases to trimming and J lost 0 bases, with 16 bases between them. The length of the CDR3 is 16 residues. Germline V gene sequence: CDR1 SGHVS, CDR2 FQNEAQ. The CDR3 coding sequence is TGTGCCAGCAGCAGACCCCGGGGCACGATGAACACTGAAGCTTTCTTT. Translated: CASSRPRGTMNTEAFF.

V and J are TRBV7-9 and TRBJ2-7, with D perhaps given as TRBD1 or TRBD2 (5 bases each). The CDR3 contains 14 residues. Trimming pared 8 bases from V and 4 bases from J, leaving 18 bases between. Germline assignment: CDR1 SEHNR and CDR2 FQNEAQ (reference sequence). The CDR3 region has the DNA TGTGCCAGCGCTACGGGGCAGGGAGATTACGAGCAGTACTTC. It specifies CASATGQGDYEQYF.

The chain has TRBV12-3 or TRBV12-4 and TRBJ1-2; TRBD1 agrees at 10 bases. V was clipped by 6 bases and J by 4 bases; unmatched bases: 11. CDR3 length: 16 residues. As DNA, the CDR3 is TGTGCCAGCAGGCAGACAGGGGGCGGACTGCTCTATGGCTACACCTTC. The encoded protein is CASRQTGGGLLYGYTF.

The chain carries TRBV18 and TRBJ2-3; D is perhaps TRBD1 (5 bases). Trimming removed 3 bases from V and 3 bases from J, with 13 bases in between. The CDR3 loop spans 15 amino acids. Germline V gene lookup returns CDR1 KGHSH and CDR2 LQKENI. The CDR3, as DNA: TGTGCCAGCTCACCCCTCCAGGGAATAACAGATACGCAGTATTTT. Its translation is CASSPLQGITDTQYF.

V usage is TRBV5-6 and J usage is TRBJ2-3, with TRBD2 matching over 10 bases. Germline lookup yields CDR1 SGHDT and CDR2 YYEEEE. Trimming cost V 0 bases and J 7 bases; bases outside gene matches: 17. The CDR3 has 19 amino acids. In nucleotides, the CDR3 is TGTGCCAGCAGCTTGGCGAGTATGGCTAGCGGGAGTGCACGGAATACGCAGTATTTT. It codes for CASSLASMASGSARNTQYF.

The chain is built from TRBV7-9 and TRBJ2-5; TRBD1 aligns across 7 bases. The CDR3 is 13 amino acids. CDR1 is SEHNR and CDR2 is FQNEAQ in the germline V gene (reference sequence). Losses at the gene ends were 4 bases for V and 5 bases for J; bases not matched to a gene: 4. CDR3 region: CASSSGQIETQYF. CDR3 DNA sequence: TGTGCCAGCAGCTCGGGACAGATCGAGACCCAGTACTTC.

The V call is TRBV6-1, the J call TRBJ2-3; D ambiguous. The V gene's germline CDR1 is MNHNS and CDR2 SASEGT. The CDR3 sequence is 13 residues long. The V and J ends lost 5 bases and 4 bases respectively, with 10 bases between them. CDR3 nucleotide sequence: TGTGCCAGCAGTCTCGGAAATCCAGATACGCAGTATTTT. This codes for CASSLGNPDTQYF.

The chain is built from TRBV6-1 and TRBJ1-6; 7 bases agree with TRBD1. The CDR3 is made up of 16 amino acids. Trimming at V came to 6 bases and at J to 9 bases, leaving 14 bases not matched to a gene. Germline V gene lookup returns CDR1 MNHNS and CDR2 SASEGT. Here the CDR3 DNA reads TGTGCCAGCAGCATCAACTTAGGGGGCGAGGGTTCACCCCTCCACTTT. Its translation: CASSINLGGEGSPLHF.

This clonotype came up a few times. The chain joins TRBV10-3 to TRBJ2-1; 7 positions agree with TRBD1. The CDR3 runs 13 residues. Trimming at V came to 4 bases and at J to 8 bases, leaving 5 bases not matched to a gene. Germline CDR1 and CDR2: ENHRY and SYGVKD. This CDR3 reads CAISGDRADEQFF. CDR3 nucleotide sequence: TGTGCCATCAGTGGGGACAGAGCGGATGAGCAGTTCTTC.

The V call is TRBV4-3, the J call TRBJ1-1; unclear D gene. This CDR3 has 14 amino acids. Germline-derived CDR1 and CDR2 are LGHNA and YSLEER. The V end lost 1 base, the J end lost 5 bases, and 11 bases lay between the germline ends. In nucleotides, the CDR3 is TGCGCCAGCAGCCAAGGGCAGAGGAGAACTGAAGCTTTCTTT. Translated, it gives CASSQGQRRTEAFF.

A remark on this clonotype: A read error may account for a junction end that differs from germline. Here the CDR3 DNA reads TGTGCCAGCAGCTCCACCGGCACTGTAGCTTTCTTT. Amino acids: CASSSTGTVAFF. The chain carries TRBV7-6 and TRBJ1-1; no firm D call. Germline CDR1 reads SGHVS; CDR2 reads FNYEAQ. This CDR3 region has 12 residues.

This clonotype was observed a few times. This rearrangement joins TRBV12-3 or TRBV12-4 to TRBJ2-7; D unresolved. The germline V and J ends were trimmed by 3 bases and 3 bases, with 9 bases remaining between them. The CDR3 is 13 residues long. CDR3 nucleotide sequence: TGTGCCAGCAGTTTTAACACTAACTACGAGCAGTACTTC. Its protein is CASSFNTNYEQYF.

The CDR3 DNA follows: TGCGCCAGCAGCTTGGGGGGGCTCTATAGCAATCAGCCCCAGCATTTT. Translation: CASSLGGLYSNQPQHF. The chain recombines TRBV5-1 with TRBJ1-5; TRBD1 is a possible D gene (6 bases). Germline CDR1 reads SGHRS; CDR2 reads YFSETQ. The length of the CDR3 is 16 residues. V gave up 0 bases and J gave up 0 bases, with 10 bases separating them.

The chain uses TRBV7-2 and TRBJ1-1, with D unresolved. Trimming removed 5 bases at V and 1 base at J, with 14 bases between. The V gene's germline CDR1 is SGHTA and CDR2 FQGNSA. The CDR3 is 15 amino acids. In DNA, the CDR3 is TGTGCCAGCAGCCTGGAGGGTTCCTCGAACACTGAAGCTTTCTTT. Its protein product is CASSLEGSSNTEAFF.

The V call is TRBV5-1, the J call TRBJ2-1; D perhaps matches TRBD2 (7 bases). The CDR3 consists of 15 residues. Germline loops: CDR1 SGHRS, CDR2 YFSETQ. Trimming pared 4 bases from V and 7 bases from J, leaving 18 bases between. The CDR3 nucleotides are TGCGCCAGCAGCCGGGGGGCGGGAGATTCTAATGAGCAGTTCTTC. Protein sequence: CASSRGAGDSNEQFF.

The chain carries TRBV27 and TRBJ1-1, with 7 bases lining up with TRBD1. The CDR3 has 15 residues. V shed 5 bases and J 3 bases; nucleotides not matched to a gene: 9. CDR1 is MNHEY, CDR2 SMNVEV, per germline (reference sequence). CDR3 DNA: TGTGCCAGCAGTACGATCAGGGGGTTGTACACTGAAGCTTTCTTT. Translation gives CASSTIRGLYTEAFF.